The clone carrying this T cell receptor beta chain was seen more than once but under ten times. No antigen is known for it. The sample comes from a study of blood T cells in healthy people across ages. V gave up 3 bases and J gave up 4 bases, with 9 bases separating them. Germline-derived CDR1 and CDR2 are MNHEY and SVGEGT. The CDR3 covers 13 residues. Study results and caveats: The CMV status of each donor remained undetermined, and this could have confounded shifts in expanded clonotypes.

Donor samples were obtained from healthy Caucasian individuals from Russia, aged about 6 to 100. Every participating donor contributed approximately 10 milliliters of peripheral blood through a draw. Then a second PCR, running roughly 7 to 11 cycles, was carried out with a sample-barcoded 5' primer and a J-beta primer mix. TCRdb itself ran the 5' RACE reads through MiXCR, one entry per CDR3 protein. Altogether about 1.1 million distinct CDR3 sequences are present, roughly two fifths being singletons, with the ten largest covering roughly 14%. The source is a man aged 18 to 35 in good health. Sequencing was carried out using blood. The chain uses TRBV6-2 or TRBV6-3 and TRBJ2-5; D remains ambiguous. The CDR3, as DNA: TGTGCCAGCAGTTATTCCGTGCGAGAGACCCAGTACTTC. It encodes CASSYSVRETQYF.